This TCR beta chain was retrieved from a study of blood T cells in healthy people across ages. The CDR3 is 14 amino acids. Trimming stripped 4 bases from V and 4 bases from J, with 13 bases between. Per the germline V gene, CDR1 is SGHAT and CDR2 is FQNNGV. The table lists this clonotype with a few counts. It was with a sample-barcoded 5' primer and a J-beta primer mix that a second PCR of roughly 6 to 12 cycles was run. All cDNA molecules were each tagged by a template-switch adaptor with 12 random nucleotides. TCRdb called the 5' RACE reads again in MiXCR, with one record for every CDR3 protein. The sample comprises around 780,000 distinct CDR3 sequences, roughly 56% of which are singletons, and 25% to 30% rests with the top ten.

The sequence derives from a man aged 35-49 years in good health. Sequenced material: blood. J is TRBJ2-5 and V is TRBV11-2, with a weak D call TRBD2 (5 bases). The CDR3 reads CASSSLVGRETQYF. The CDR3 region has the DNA TGTGCCAGCAGCTCATTGGTAGGGAGAGAGACCCAGTACTTC.